Below, 29 T cell receptor beta chains from the same sample are listed, as sequenced in a study of identical twins. TCRdb re-called the 5' RACE reads with MiXCR, one entry per CDR3 protein. The sample contains some 500,000 distinct CDR3 sequences, 22% of which appear only once. These data were also reused for a study on T cells expressing NK-cell markers.

The material sequenced was CD4+ T cells sorted from blood. These receptors all come from a woman aged 18-29 years in good health.

This clonotype was observed at least ten times. The rearrangement links TRBV7-2 to TRBJ1-2; D not certain. V lost 5 bases and J lost 5, with 9 bases in between. Germline CDR1 and CDR2: SGHTA and FQGNSA. CDR3 length equals 12 residues. DNA for the CDR3: TGTGCCAGCAGCGTAGACGGATATGGCTACACCTTC. Amino acids: CASSVDGYGYTF.

This clonotype was seen only a few times. The chain combines TRBV18 with TRBJ1-2; maybe TRBD1 (5 bases). Trimming took 4 bases from V and 6 from J, leaving 12 bases between them. CDR1 and CDR2 from the germline V gene are KGHSH and LQKENI. This CDR3 is 13 amino acids long. CDR3: CASSRQGQNGYTF. CDR3 sequence (DNA): TGTGCCAGCTCACGGCAAGGACAAAATGGCTACACCTTC. The variable domain in full, with the rest retrieved from reference TRBV18 and TRBJ1-2, is NAGVMQNPRHLVRRRGQEARLRCSPMKGHSHVYWYRQLPEEGLKFMVYLQKENIIDESGMPKERFSAEFPKEGPSILRIQQVVRGDSAAYFCASSRQGQNGYTFGSGTRLTVV.

This chain uses TRBV25-1 with TRBJ1-1; 7 bases align to TRBD1. Germline V lookup: CDR1 MGHDK, CDR2 SYGVNS. Losses at the gene ends were 5 bases for V and 0 bases for J; bases not matched to a gene: 6. This CDR3 comprises 15 residues. The CDR3 DNA is TGTGCCAGCAGTCCTACAGGGGCCTTGAACACTGAAGCTTTCTTT. Encoded protein: CASSPTGALNTEAFF.

The chain links TRBV4-1 to TRBJ1-2; 9 bases are shared with TRBD1. The CDR3 has 15 residues. The V segment lost 1 base and the J segment 6 bases; nucleotides outside the gene matches: 6. Germline values: CDR1 MGHRA, CDR2 YSYEKL. The CDR3 region is CASSQVGQGWNGYTF. CDR3 sequence (DNA): TGCGCCAGCAGCCAAGTCGGACAGGGGTGGAATGGCTACACCTTC.

In this sample, this clonotype turned up a few times. This sequence joins TRBV29-1 and TRBJ1-2; perhaps TRBD1 as D (6 bases). V was pared by 4 bases and J by 6 bases, with 18 bases between. The CDR3 consists of 14 residues. CDR1 SQVTM and CDR2 ANQGSEA come from the germline V gene. As DNA, the CDR3 is TGCAGCGTTGCCGGGGGGCGCGCCGAGGATGGCTACACCTTC. The encoded protein is CSVAGGRAEDGYTF.

This clonotype was picked up a small number of times. This chain uses TRBV10-1 with TRBJ2-1; TRBD2 aligns across 7 bases. The trim removed 4 bases at V and 8 bases at J, leaving 8 bases unmatched. The CDR3 spans 14 residues. Germline V gives CDR1 WNHNN, CDR2 SYGVQD (reference sequence). CDR3 sequence: CASSARLAVDEQFF. CDR3 in DNA: TGCGCCAGCAGTGCCCGACTAGCTGTGGATGAGCAGTTCTTC.

Points on this clonotype: Compared with germline, one end of the junction differs, possibly owing to a read error. This chain links TRBV27 with TRBJ2-7; a possible D gene is TRBD2 (5 bases). Per the germline V gene, CDR1 is MNHEY and CDR2 is SMNVEV (reference sequence). The CDR3 spans 13 residues. The CDR3 bases are TGTGCCAGCACTTTATCGTCGGGGTACGAGCAGTACTTC. It codes for CASTLSSGYEQYF.

V and J are TRBV7-8 and TRBJ2-6, with D possibly being TRBD1 (5 bases). V gave up 5 bases and J gave up 2 bases, with 16 bases separating them. This CDR3 has 17 amino acids. CDR1 is SGHVS, CDR2 FQNEAQ, per germline. This CDR3 is CASSMDHRSTGANVLTF. CDR3 DNA: TGTGCCAGCAGCATGGACCACAGGTCCACTGGGGCCAACGTCCTGACTTTC.

The J gene is TRBJ2-7, the V gene TRBV4-2, with 14 bases identical to TRBD2. Unmatched junction bases numbered 10, after V lost 4 bases and J lost 2 bases. CDR3 length equals 18 residues. CDR1 and CDR2 (germline): LGHNA, YNFKEQ. The CDR3 coding sequence is TGTGCCAGCAGCCGCAGACTAGCGGGGGGGCCCGAAACCTACGAGCAGTACTTC. Translating gives CASSRRLAGGPETYEQYF.

V usage is TRBV5-1 and J usage is TRBJ2-2; D is unclear. V gave up 0 bases and J gave up 3 bases, with 12 bases separating them. CDR3 length: 16 residues. Germline CDR1 is SGHRS and CDR2 is YFSETQ. CDR3 amino acids: CASSLVSVEYTGELFF. The CDR3 bases are TGCGCCAGCAGCTTGGTCTCTGTCGAGTACACCGGGGAGCTGTTTTTT.

This clonotype showed up just a few times. The V call is TRBV7-2, the J call TRBJ1-5; D not resolved. The CDR3 has 14 residues. Germline V gene lookup returns CDR1 SGHTA and CDR2 FQGNSA. V was cut by 5 bases and J by 2 bases, with 10 bases left in between. The CDR3 DNA reads TGTGCCAGCAGCACATACTGGGGCAATCAGCCCCAGCATTTT. Amino acid sequence: CASSTYWGNQPQHF.

There are a few counts of this clonotype. This chain uses TRBV24-1 with TRBJ2-7; perhaps TRBD1 as D (5 bases). Germline CDR1 reads KGHDR; CDR2 reads SFDVKD. CDR3 length: 19 residues. Trimming pared 3 bases from V and 6 bases from J, leaving 29 bases between. CDR3 sequence: CATSDPARGPSRCAGEQYF. For the CDR3, the DNA is TGTGCCACCAGTGATCCTGCAAGGGGCCCCTCAAGGTGTGCTGGCGAGCAGTACTTC.

The V and J genes are TRBV12-3 or TRBV12-4 and TRBJ2-3, with 11 bases identical to TRBD1. There are 15 residues in the CDR3. Trimming took 7 bases from V and 4 from J; bases not matched to a gene: 7. This chain's CDR3 is CASTLGGQGADTQYF. The CDR3 nucleotides read TGTGCCAGCACCCTAGGGGGACAGGGGGCAGATACGCAGTATTTT.

This clonotype has just a few counts. The J gene is TRBJ2-3, the V gene TRBV10-3; 10 positions agree with TRBD2. The CDR3 spans 13 residues. Unmatched junction bases numbered 2, after V lost 10 bases and J lost 1 base. CDR1 is ENHRY and CDR2 is SYGVKD in the germline V gene. DNA for the CDR3: TGTGCCACCGGGACTAGCGGCACAGATACGCAGTATTTT. Its translation: CATGTSGTDTQYF.

In this sample, this clonotype turned up a few times. This rearrangement joins TRBV12-3 or TRBV12-4 to TRBJ2-1, with 7 nucleotides matching TRBD2. CDR3 length equals 17 residues. The V gene end was trimmed by 4 bases and the J gene end by 8 bases; junction bases not matched to a gene: 17. The chain's CDR3 is CASSSPSRGGSFYEQFF. The DNA of the CDR3 is TGTGCCAGCAGTTCCCCATCACGGGGCGGGAGCTTCTATGAGCAGTTCTTC.

This sequence joins TRBV27 and TRBJ1-2; 9 bases agree with TRBD1. CDR1 is MNHEY and CDR2 is SMNVEV in the germline V gene (reference sequence). The trim removed 5 bases at V and 8 bases at J, leaving 9 bases unmatched. The CDR3 runs 14 residues. The CDR3 bases are TGTGCCAGCAGTGCCCGGGACAGGGTACACGGCTACACCTTC. Translated, it gives CASSARDRVHGYTF.

The chain couples TRBV18 to TRBJ2-7; D possibly corresponds to TRBD2 (6 bases). Trimming removed 1 base from V and 2 bases from J, with 15 bases in between. Germline CDR1 and CDR2: KGHSH and LQKENI. This CDR3 has 16 residues. The CDR3 DNA reads as TGTGCCAGCTCACCACAGGGACGGAGGGGCCCCTACGAGCAGTACTTC. Protein product: CASSPQGRRGPYEQYF.

This clonotype has a handful of counts. The V and J genes are TRBV11-2 and TRBJ1-1; 9 bases map to TRBD1. The V and J ends lost 7 bases and 7 bases, in that order; junction bases with no gene match: 13. CDR1 is SGHAT and CDR2 is FQNNGV in the germline V gene. The CDR3 contains 15 residues. The CDR3 reads CASTPIWDRANEAFF. CDR3 sequence (DNA): TGTGCCAGCACCCCGATTTGGGACAGGGCTAATGAAGCTTTCTTT.

The chain links TRBV5-1 to TRBJ2-7, with 8 positions matching TRBD1. In germline, CDR1 is SGHRS, CDR2 YFSETQ. The CDR3 extends over 15 amino acids. J gave up 4 bases and V 4 bases, and 10 bases lay outside the gene matches. The CDR3 nucleotides read TGCGCCAGCAGCGGAGGACAGGGTAGAGTTTACGAGCAGTACTTC. This sequence encodes CASSGGQGRVYEQYF. The whole variable domain, remainder taken from reference TRBV5-1 and TRBJ2-7, is KAGVTQTPRYLIKTRGQQVTLSCSPISGHRSVSWYQQTPGQGLQFLFEYFSETQRNKGNFPGRFSGRQFSNSRSEMNVSTLELGDSALYLCASSGGQGRVYEQYFGPGTRLTVT.

The chain has TRBV12-3 or TRBV12-4 and TRBJ2-5; D gene uncertain. The CDR3 consists of 15 residues. V was pared by 0 bases and J by 1 base, with 9 bases between. CDR3 in DNA: TGTGCCAGCAGTTTAGCGCTGGGCATCCAAGAGACCCAGTACTTC. Amino acids: CASSLALGIQETQYF.

V usage is TRBV20-1 and J usage is TRBJ1-4, with 8 bases lining up with TRBD1. Germline V gives CDR1 DFQATT, CDR2 SNEGSKA (reference sequence). The V and J ends lost 3 bases and 0 bases, in that order; junction bases with no gene match: 6. CDR3 length equals 16 residues. CDR3 amino acids: CSARQGAGSTNEKLFF. Written as DNA, the CDR3 is TGCAGTGCTAGGCAGGGGGCAGGGTCAACTAATGAAAAACTGTTTTTT.

Ten or more counts support this clonotype. The chain uses TRBV20-1 and TRBJ1-2; TRBD1 agrees at 7 bases. Germline CDR1 DFQATT, CDR2 SNEGSKA (reference sequence). V was clipped by 5 bases and J by 6 bases; unmatched bases: 6. This CDR3 has 12 amino acids. The CDR3 DNA reads as TGCAGTGCTCGGATGGGACAGCATGGCTACACCTTC. This translates into CSARMGQHGYTF.

The chain is built from TRBV21-1 and TRBJ2-5; the table gives TRBD1 as D, unverified against the DNA. TRBV21-1 constitutes a pseudogene. There are 15 residues in the CDR3. CDR3 region: CASSKGQGQGETQYF. In DNA form, the CDR3 reads TGTGCCAGCAGCAAAGGACAGGGGCAAGGAGAGACCCAGTACTTC.

V usage is TRBV5-6 and J usage is TRBJ2-1, with 7 bases fitting TRBD2. Germline values: CDR1 SGHDT, CDR2 YYEEEE. The CDR3 consists of 13 residues. V lost 4 bases to trimming and J lost 7 bases; unmatched junction nucleotides: 5. In DNA form, the CDR3 reads TGTGCCAGCAGCCTAGCGGCGGGGAATGAGCAGTTCTTC. This sequence encodes CASSLAAGNEQFF.

This clonotype showed up just a few times. V gene TRBV6-4 combines with J gene TRBJ2-1, with D possibly being TRBD1 (6 bases). CDR3 length: 16 amino acids. V shed 5 bases and J shed 0 bases, with 14 bases lying between them. Germline values: CDR1 MRHNA, CDR2 SNTAGT. The CDR3 region is CASSPTGLSSYNEQFF. The CDR3 DNA follows: TGTGCCAGCAGTCCTACAGGGTTGAGCTCCTACAATGAGCAGTTCTTC.

This clonotype was seen a handful of times. The chain couples TRBV20-1 to TRBJ1-1; 7 bases match TRBD1. V lost 6 bases, J lost 1 base, and 5 bases stayed unmatched. The CDR3 loop spans 13 amino acids. Per the germline V gene, CDR1 is DFQATT and CDR2 is SNEGSKA (reference sequence). Written as DNA, the CDR3 is TGCAGTGCCGCGGAGGGGGCGAACACTGAAGCTTTCTTT. Encoded protein: CSAAEGANTEAFF.

The chain employs TRBV20-1 and TRBJ1-2; 8 nucleotides match TRBD1. The CDR3 is 18 residues long. V lost 2 bases, J lost 4 bases, and 18 bases stayed unmatched. Germline loops: CDR1 DFQATT, CDR2 SNEGSKA (reference sequence). The CDR3 region has the DNA TGCAGTGCTAGAACCCGGACAGGGAAGCCTACCCAGTCCTATGGCTACACCTTC. It yields the protein CSARTRTGKPTQSYGYTF.

The chain is built from TRBV7-9 and TRBJ2-7; D is perhaps TRBD1 (6 bases). From germline, CDR1 is SEHNR and CDR2 FQNEAQ (reference sequence). Trimming removed 1 base at V and 4 bases at J, with 11 bases between. The CDR3 is made up of 14 amino acids. The DNA for the CDR3 is TGTGCCAGCAGCTTAGAAGGACAGTTTTACGAGCAGTACTTC. Its protein is CASSLEGQFYEQYF.

This clonotype was detected only a few times. The gene calls are TRBV5-1 and TRBJ2-4; TRBD2 matches 10 bases. The V segment lost 8 bases and the J segment 2 bases; nucleotides outside the gene matches: 13. Germline values: CDR1 SGHRS, CDR2 YFSETQ. The CDR3 consists of 17 residues. The CDR3, as DNA: TGCGCCAGTACTGGCCTAGCGGGAGATGGGACCAAAAACATTCAGTACTTC. Translating it yields CASTGLAGDGTKNIQYF.